This T cell receptor beta chain was documented in a study of blood T cell repertoires in COVID-19. The CDR3 sequence is 13 residues long. CDR1 is SQVTM, CDR2 ANQGSEA, per germline. Sequencing was performed with immunoSEQ multiplex PCR; in TCRdb, only in-frame clones are kept and a portion is missing. The repertoire includes tens of thousands of clones, 91% of them detected once, and less than 15% sits in the top ten. As regards this clone: Germline and junction disagree at one end, which may indicate a read error.

Sequencing was carried out using peripheral blood. The clonotype was recovered from a human donor with active COVID-19. The donor label of this sample is uncertain. V and J are TRBV29-1 and TRBJ2-1; D remains unclear. CDR3 DNA: TGCAGCGTTGAAAGTTACTCCCACAATGAGCAGTTCTTC. It yields the protein CSVESYSHNEQFF.